Listed below are T cell receptor beta chains from one sample, sequenced in a study of blood T cell repertoires in COVID-19. Data came from immunoSEQ multiplex PCR; TCRdb stores just in-frame clones and leaves some out. The repertoire holds just over 25,000 clones, with about 90% as singletons. The material sequenced was peripheral blood. These receptors were taken from a man between 65 and 85 years old with acute or convalescent COVID-19. Each CDR3 is given with its conserved first and last residue. The D gene is left open where the match is weak. Only some rows state a clone size, as once, few, many or a class for expanded clones.

abundance	v_gene	j_gene	d_gene	CDR3nt	CDR3aa
NA	TRBV7-2	TRBJ2-1	NA	TGTGCCAGCAGCTTGACCAGCGGTACCTACAATGAGCAGTTCTTC	CASSLTSGTYNEQFF
NA	TRBV4-3	TRBJ1-4	NA	TGCGCCAGCAGCCCCGACCAGGGAAAACTGTTTTTT	CASSPDQGKLFF
NA	TRBV3-1/TRBV3-2	TRBJ2-2	NA	TGTGCCAGCAGCCAGCGACTAGCGAACACCGGGGAGCTGTTTTTT	CASSQRLANTGELFF
NA	TRBV11-2	TRBJ2-1	NA	TGTGCCAGCAGCTTAGATTTACAAGCGTTGCAGTTCTTC	CASSLDLQALQFF
NA	TRBV9	TRBJ2-5	TRBD1	TGTGCCAGCAGCGGGGACAGGGGGCGGCAAGAGACCCAGTACTTC	CASSGDRGRQETQYF
NA	TRBV10-3	TRBJ2-5	TRBD2	TGTGCCATCGGTGCTAGCGGGATGGAGACCCAGTACTTC	CAIGASGMETQYF
NA	TRBV20-1	TRBJ1-2	NA	TGCAGTGCTAGAGAGAGCCGCGACACCTTC	CSARESRDTF
NA	TRBV7-3	TRBJ2-2	TRBD1	TGTGCCAGCAGCGCCCGACAGGGGGACACCGGGGAGCTGTTTTTT	CASSARQGDTGELFF
NA	TRBV4-3	TRBJ2-5	TRBD1	TGCGCCAGCAGCCAAGAAAGAGGGACAGGGAGGTCTTTGGAGACCCAGTACTTC	CASSQERGTGRSLETQYF
NA	TRBV20-1	TRBJ1-1	NA	TGCAGTGCTAGTAACAGGGTGATCAACACTGAAGCTTTCTTT	CSASNRVINTEAFF
medium-sized	TRBV6-2/TRBV6-3	TRBJ2-5	TRBD2	TGTGCCAGCAGTTACTACTACAGCGGGAGAGAGACCCAGTACTTC	CASSYYYSGRETQYF
NA	TRBV7-2	TRBJ1-1	NA	TGTGCCAGCAGCTTATCTCGAGAGACTGAAGCTTTCTTT	CASSLSRETEAFF
NA	TRBV5-1	TRBJ1-1	TRBD1	TGCGCCAGCAGCTTGGCCGTGCAGGGGGACACTGAAGCTTTCTTT	CASSLAVQGDTEAFF
NA	TRBV6-6	TRBJ2-4	NA	TGTGCCAGCAGTCCGCATCCGGGACTGTTAGCCAAAAACATTCAGTACTTC	CASSPHPGLLAKNIQYF